What follows are 4 T cell receptor beta chains derived from one specimen sequenced in a study of blood T cell repertoires in COVID-19. Profiling relied on immunoSEQ multiplex PCR, and the TCRdb table lists in-frame clones only, not all of them. The sample carries roughly 170,000 clones, 80% to 90% recorded once. The sample was peripheral blood. The receptors derive from a woman aged 18-29 years who had recovered from COVID-19.

The chain employs TRBV25-1 and TRBJ1-2; TRBD1 agrees at 10 bases. Germline V CDR1 and CDR2: MGHDK, SYGVNS. J was trimmed by 2 bases and V by 4 bases; bases with no gene match: 7. This CDR3 is 16 amino acids long. DNA for the CDR3: TGTGCCAGCAGTGCCGGACAGGGGGGTGTGAACTATGGCTACACCTTC. It is translated as CASSAGQGGVNYGYTF.

The chain recombines TRBV4-1 with TRBJ2-7; 7 bases are a match to TRBD1. CDR3 size: 15 residues. V lost 0 bases to trimming and J lost 4 bases; unmatched junction nucleotides: 6. CDR1 is MGHRA, CDR2 YSYEKL, per germline. The CDR3 DNA sequence: TGCGCCAGCAGCCAAGATTTGCGGACAGGTTACGAGCAGTACTTC. Its protein product is CASSQDLRTGYEQYF.

The rearrangement joins TRBV9 to TRBJ1-2, with 8 bases matching TRBD1. V dropped 2 bases and J dropped 1; count of bases not matched to a gene: 22. The CDR3 runs to 21 residues. CDR1 and CDR2 from the germline V gene are SGDLS and YYNGEE. The CDR3 sequence is CASSVGGGYHDGQGVNYGYTF. The CDR3 bases are TGTGCCAGCAGCGTGGGAGGGGGCTATCACGACGGACAGGGAGTTAACTATGGCTACACCTTC.

The chain has TRBV18 and TRBJ1-6; D is uncertain. Per germline, CDR1 KGHSH and CDR2 LQKENI. The CDR3 is made up of 13 amino acids. V lost 4 bases to trimming and J lost 7 bases, with 8 bases between them. This CDR3 reads CASSLGKNSPLHF. The CDR3 coding sequence is TGTGCCAGCTCACTCGGGAAAAATTCACCCCTCCACTTT. Full variable domain (rest looked up from reference TRBV18 and TRBJ1-6): NAGVMQNPRHLVRRRGQEARLRCSPMKGHSHVYWYRQLPEEGLKFMVYLQKENIIDESGMPKERFSAEFPKEGPSILRIQQVVRGDSAAYFCASSLGKNSPLHFGNGTRLTVT.